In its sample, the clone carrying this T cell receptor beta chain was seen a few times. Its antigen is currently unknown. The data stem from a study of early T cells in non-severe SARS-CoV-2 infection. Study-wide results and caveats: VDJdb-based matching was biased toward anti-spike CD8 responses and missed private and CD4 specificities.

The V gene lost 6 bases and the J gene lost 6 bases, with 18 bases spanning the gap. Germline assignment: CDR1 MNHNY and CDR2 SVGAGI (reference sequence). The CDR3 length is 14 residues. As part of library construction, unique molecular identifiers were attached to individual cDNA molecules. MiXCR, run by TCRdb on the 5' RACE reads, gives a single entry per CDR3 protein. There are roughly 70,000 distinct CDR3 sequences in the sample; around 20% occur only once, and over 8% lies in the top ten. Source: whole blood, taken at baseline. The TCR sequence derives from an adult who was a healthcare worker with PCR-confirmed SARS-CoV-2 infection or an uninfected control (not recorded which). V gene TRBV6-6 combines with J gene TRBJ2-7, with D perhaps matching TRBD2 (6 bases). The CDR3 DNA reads TGTGCCAGCAGAAACGACAGAGCCGGGGGCGAGCAGTACTTC. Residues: CASRNDRAGGEQYF.